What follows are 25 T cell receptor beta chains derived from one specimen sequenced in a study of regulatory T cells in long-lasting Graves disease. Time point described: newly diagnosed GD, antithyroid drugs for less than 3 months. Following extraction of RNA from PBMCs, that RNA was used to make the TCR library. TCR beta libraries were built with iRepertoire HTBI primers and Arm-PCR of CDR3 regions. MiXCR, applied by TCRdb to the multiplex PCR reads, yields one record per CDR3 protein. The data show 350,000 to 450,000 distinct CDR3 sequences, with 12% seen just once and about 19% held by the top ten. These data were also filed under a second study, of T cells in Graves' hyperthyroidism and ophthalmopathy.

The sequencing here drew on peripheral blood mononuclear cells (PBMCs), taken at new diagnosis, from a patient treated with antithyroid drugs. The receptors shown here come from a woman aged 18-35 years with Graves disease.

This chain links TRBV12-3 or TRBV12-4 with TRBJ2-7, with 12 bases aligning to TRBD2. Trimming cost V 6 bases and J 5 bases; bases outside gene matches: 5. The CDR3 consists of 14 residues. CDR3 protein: CASRVTSGSDEQYF. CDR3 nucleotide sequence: TGTGCCAGCAGAGTGACTAGCGGGAGCGACGAGCAGTACTTC.

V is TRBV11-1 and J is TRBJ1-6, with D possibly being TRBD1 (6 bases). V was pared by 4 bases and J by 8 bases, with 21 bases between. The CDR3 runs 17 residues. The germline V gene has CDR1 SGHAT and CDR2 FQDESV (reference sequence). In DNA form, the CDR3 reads TGTGCCAGCAGCTCTAGAGGACGGGGGCGAGGTTATTCACCCCTCCACTTT. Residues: CASSSRGRGRGYSPLHF. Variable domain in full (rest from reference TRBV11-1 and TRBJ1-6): EAEVAQSPRYKITEKSQAVAFWCDPISGHATLYWYRQILGQGPELLVQFQDESVVDDSQLPKDRFSAERLKGVDSTLKIQPAELGDSAMYLCASSSRGRGRGYSPLHFGNGTRLTVT.

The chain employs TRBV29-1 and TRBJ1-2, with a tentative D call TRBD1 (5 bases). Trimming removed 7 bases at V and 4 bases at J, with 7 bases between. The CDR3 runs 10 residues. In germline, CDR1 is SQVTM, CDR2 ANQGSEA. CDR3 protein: CSADSYGYTF. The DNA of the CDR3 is TGCAGCGCAGACAGCTATGGCTACACCTTC.

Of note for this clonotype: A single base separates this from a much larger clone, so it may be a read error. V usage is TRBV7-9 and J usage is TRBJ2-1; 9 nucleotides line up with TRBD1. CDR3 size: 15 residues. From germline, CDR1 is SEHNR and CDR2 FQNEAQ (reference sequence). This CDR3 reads CVSSPPGQGYNEQFF. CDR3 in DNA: TGTGTCAGCAGCCCACCGGGACAGGGTTACAATGAGCAGTTCTTC.

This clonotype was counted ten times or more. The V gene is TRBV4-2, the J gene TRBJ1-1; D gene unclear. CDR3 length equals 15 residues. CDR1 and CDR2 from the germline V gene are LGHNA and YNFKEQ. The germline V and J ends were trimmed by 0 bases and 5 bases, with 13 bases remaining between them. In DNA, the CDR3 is TGTGCCAGCAGCCAAGATCGCCCGGCGAGGACTGAAGCTTTCTTT. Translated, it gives CASSQDRPARTEAFF.

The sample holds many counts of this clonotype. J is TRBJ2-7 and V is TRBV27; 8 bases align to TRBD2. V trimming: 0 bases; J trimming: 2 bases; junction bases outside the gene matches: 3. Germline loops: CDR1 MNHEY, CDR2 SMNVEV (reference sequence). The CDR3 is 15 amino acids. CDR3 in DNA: TGTGCCAGCAGTTTATCCCCAGCGGGAGCCTACGAGCAGTACTTC. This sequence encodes CASSLSPAGAYEQYF.

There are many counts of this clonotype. The CDR3 region has the DNA TGCAGTGCCCCGGGGGTCGGTACTAGCGGGGGTACCCAAGAGACCCAGTACTTC. Protein product: CSAPGVGTSGGTQETQYF. This sequence joins TRBV20-1 and TRBJ2-5, with 11 bases fitting TRBD2. Germline CDR1 and CDR2: DFQATT and SNEGSKA (reference sequence). The CDR3 length is 18 residues. V lost 6 bases and J lost 1; bases outside the gene matches: 16.

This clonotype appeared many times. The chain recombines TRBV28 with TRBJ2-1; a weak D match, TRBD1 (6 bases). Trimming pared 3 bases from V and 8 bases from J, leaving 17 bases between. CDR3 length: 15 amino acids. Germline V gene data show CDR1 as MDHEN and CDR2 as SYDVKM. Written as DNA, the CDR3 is TGTGCCAGCAGTTTGGGGGTCAGGGGATATGATGAGCAGTTCTTC. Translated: CASSLGVRGYDEQFF.

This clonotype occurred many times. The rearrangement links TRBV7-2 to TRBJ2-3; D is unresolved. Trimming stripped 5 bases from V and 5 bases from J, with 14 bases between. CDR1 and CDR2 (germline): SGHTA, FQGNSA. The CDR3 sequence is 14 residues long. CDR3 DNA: TGTGCCAGCAGCCCCGTCGTTTTCGGAGATACGCAGTATTTT. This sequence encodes CASSPVVFGDTQYF.

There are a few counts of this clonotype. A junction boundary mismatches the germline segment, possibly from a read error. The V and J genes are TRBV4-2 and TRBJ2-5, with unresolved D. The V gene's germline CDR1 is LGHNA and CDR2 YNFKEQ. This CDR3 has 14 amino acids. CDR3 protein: CASSRHRYQETQYF. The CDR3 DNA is TGCGCCAGCAGCCGCCACAGATACCAAGAGACCCAGTACTTC.

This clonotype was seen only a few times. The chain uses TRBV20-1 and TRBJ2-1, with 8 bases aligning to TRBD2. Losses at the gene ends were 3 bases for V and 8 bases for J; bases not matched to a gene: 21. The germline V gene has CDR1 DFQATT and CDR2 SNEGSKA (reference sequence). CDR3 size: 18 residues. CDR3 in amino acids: CSASSAPPLGGRLYEQFF. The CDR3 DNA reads TGCAGTGCTAGCTCGGCACCCCCCTTGGGCGGGAGGTTGTATGAGCAGTTCTTC.

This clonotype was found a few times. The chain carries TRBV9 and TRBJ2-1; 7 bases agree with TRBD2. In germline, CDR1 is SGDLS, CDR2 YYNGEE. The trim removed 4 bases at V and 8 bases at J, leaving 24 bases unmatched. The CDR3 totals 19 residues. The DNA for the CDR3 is TGTGCCAGCAGCCTCCTAGGCTCGGGGCGGGAGAGGGAGAGCTATGAGCAGTTCTTC. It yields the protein CASSLLGSGRERESYEQFF. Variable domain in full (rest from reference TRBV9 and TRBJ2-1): DSGVTQTPKHLITATGQRVTLRCSPRSGDLSVYWYQQSLDQGLQFLIQYYNGEERAKGNILERFSAQQFPDLHSELNLSSLELGDSALYFCASSLLGSGRERESYEQFFGPGTRLTVL.

The CDR3 spells CASSDGYNEQFF. In DNA, the CDR3 is TGTGCCAGTAGTGACGGGTACAATGAGCAGTTCTTC. The V and J genes are TRBV19 and TRBJ2-1; D gene ambiguous. V was shortened by 5 bases and J by 4 bases, with 6 bases between the two germline ends. Germline V gives CDR1 LNHDA, CDR2 SQIVND (reference sequence). This CDR3 comprises 12 residues.

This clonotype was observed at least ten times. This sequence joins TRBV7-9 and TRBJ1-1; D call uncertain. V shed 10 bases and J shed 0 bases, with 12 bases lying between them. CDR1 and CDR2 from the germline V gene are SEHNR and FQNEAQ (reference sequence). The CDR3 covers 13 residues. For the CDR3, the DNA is TGTGCCAACGTACCGGAGGTGAACACTGAAGCTTTCTTT. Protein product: CANVPEVNTEAFF.

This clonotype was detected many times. CDR3 region: CASSGGPWDEQFF. For the CDR3, the DNA is TGTGCCAGCAGCGGTGGACCCTGGGATGAGCAGTTCTTC. The chain links TRBV27 to TRBJ2-1; D not resolved. CDR1 and CDR2 (germline): MNHEY, SMNVEV (reference sequence). The CDR3 has 13 residues. Trimming removed 6 bases at V and 8 bases at J, with 14 bases between.

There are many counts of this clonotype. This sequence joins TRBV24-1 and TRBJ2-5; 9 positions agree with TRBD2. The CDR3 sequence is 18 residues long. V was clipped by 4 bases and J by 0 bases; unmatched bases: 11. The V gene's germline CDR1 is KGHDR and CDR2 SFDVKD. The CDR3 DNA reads TGTGCCACCAGTGACCCCGGGACTAGCAGATACTACCAAGAGACCCAGTACTTC. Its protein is CATSDPGTSRYYQETQYF.

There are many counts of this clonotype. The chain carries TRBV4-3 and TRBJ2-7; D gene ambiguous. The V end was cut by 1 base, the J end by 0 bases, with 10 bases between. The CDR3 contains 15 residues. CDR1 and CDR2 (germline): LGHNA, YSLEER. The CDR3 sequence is CASSQALSSSYEQYF. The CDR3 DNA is TGCGCCAGCAGCCAAGCTCTGTCGAGCTCCTACGAGCAGTACTTC.

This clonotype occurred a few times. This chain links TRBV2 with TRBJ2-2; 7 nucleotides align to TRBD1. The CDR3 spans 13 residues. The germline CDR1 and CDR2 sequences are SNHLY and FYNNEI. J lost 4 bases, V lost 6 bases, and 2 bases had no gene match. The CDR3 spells CASRTGLTGELFF. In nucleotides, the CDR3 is TGTGCCAGCAGGACAGGGCTCACCGGGGAGCTGTTTTTT.

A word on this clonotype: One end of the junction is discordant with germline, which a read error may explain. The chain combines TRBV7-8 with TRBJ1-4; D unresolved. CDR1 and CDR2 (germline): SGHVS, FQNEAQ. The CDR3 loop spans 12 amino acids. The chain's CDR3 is CASSSTLEDHSF. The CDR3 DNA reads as TGTGCCAGCAGCTCGACCTTGGAGGACCACTCTTTT.

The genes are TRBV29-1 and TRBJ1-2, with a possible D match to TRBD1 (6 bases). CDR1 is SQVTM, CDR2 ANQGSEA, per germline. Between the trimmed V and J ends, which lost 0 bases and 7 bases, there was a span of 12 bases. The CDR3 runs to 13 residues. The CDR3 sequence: CSVEEFRGGGYTF. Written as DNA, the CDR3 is TGCAGCGTTGAAGAGTTCAGGGGTGGTGGCTACACCTTC.

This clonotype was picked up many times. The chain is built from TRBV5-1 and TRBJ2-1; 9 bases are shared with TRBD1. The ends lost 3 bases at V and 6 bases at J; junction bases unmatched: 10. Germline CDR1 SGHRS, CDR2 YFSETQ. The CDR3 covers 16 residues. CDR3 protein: CASSWTGTGLLNEQFF. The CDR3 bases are TGCGCCAGCAGCTGGACCGGGACAGGGCTTCTCAATGAGCAGTTCTTC.

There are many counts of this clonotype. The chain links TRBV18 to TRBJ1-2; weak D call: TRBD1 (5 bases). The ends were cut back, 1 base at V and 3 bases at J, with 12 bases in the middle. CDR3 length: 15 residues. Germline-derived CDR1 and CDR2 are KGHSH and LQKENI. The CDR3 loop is CASSPRDSTYYGYTF. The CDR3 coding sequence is TGTGCCAGCTCACCACGTGACAGCACGTACTATGGCTACACCTTC.

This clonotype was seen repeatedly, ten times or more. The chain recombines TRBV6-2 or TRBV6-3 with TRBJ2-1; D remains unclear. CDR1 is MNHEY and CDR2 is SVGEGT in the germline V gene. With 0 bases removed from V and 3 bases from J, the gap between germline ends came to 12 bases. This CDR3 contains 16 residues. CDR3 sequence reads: CASSYSPSGNYNEQFF. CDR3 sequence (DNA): TGTGCCAGCAGTTACTCGCCCTCAGGTAACTACAATGAGCAGTTCTTC.

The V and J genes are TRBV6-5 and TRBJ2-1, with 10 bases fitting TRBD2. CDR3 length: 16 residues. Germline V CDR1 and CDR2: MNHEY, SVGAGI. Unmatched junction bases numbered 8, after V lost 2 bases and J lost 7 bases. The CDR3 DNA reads TGTGCCAGCAGTTACAACCAGCGGGGGGGGGGTAATGAGCAGTTCTTC. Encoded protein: CASSYNQRGGGNEQFF.

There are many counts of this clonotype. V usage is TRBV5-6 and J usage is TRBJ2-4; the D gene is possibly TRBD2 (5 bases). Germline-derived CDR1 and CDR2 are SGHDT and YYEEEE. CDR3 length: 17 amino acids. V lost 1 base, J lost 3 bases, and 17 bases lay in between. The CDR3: CASSLRRLQRVKNIQYF. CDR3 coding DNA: TGTGCCAGCAGCTTGAGGAGGCTCCAACGGGTCAAAAACATTCAGTACTTC.